This TCR beta chain was found in a study of T cell repertoires in cytomegalovirus infection. Background on the study: Public TCR beta signature analysis indicated the presence of both CMV infection and matching HLA type. Regarding the study as a whole: Ex vivo, HLA-C-restricted CMV-specific TCR beta clonotypes prevailed over the rest of the response. Totalled public TCR beta family frequency picked out people who carried CMV plus the relevant HLA.

Trimming removed 5 bases at V and 4 bases at J, with 17 bases between. CDR1 WSHSY and CDR2 SAAADI come from the germline V gene. There are 16 residues in the CDR3. A single record per CDR3 protein comes from TCRdb applying MiXCR to the reads. This table has roughly 640,000 distinct CDR3 sequences, 20% to 25% appearing once. This clonotype was observed a handful of times. Antigen unknown. The chain is built from TRBV10-2 and TRBJ2-2, with D perhaps TRBD2 (6 bases). The clonotype was recovered from a human donor in good health (CMV status not recorded). Some clones in this sample may be carry-over from other donors' samples. Material: CD8+ T cells from PBMCs. CDR3 sequence reads: CASSTFHRRGTGELFF. The CDR3 DNA is TGCGCCAGCAGTACCTTTCACAGGAGGGGCACCGGGGAGCTGTTTTTT.